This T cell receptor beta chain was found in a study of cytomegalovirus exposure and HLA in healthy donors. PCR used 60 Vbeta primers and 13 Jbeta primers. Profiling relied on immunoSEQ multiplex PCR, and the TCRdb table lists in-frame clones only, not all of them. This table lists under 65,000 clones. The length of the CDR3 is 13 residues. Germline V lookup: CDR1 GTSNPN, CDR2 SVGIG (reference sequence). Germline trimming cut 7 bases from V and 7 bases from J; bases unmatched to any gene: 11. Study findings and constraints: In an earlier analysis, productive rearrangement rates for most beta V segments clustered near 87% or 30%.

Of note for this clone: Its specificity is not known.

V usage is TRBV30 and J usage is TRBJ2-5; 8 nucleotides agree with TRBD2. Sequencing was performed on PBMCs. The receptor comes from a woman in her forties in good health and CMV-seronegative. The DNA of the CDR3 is TGTGCCTTGTCTTCGGGGGGGCCCGGGACCCAGTACTTC. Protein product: CALSSGGPGTQYF.